The clone carrying this T cell receptor beta chain appeared a single time. Its antigen is unidentified. The data were obtained in a study of cytomegalovirus exposure and HLA in healthy donors. Study-level background: The platform used for the approximately 130 validation repertoires matched that of the 500 to 850 first-cohort repertoires, a later analysis reported.

Measured with immunoSEQ multiplex PCR; TCRdb has only the in-frame clones, and not every one. The sample contains roughly 350,000 clones, around 86% of which appear only once. Study-level results: TCR sequences were mostly rare, though some public TCRs occurred in many donors.

The CDR3 is made up of 13 amino acids. With 6 bases removed from V and 0 bases from J, the gap between germline ends came to 11 bases. CDR1 is SQVTM, CDR2 ANQGSEA, per germline. This sequence originates from a woman under 30 in good health and CMV-seronegative. Sequencing input: PBMCs. V is TRBV29-1 and J is TRBJ1-2; D unclear. The CDR3 coding sequence is TGCAGCGTCCGAGAAACCTCTAACTATGGCTACACCTTC. It specifies CSVRETSNYGYTF. Drawing the rest from reference TRBV29-1 and TRBJ1-2, the complete variable domain is SAVISQKPSRDICQRGTSLTIQCQVDSQVTMMFWYRQQPGQSLTLIATANQGSEATYESGFVIDKFPISRPNLTFSTLTVSNMSPEDSSIYLCSVRETSNYGYTFGSGTRLTVV.